The TCR beta chain described here comes from a study of shared T cell receptors in the human thymus. Repertoires were generated with immunoSEQ multiplex PCR, while TCRdb's copy carries only in-frame clones and drops some. Of 700,000 or so clones listed, approximately 85% are singletons. V was clipped by 3 bases and J by 1 base, with 17 bases between them. The CDR3 spans 17 residues. Germline loops: CDR1 LNHDA, CDR2 SQIVND (reference sequence). This sample was also put to use in a study of human thymus T cells. Per that paper: Thymic samples were excised during corrective heart operations. Thymic and blood repertoires appeared to carry a bias in their V and J gene usage.

This receptor was taken from a girl under three years old with a congenital heart defect. The chain uses TRBV19 and TRBJ2-3, with D maybe TRBD2 (6 bases). The specimen was thymocytes. The DNA of the CDR3 is TGTGCCAGTAGTATGGGGAGGCGGGTGATGGGCACAGATACGCAGTATTTT. This sequence encodes CASSMGRRVMGTDTQYF.